Below are 29 T cell receptor beta chains sequenced from a single sample in a study of blood T cell repertoires in COVID-19 (dated by TCRdb to the early 2020s). The method was the immunoSEQ multiplex PCR assay. TCRdb's version of the immuneACCESS table is confined to in-frame rearrangements and falls short of the full clone set. An unresolved V gene accounts for under half of the shortfall where checked; the remainder is of unknown origin. Within this sample are over 90,000 clones, with about 85% of them counted one time only. Approximately 23% of the sample is in the top ten clones. Sample: peripheral blood. All receptors come from a man aged 80 or over with active or convalescent COVID-19.

The rearrangement links TRBV28 to TRBJ1-2; 7 bases are a match to TRBD1. The V and J ends lost 3 bases and 1 base, in that order; junction bases with no gene match: 11. This CDR3 has 17 amino acids. Germline V gene data show CDR1 as MDHEN and CDR2 as SYDVKM. CDR3 in amino acids: CASSLTGPRMGNYGYTF. The DNA of the CDR3 is TGTGCCAGCAGTTTGACAGGGCCTAGGATGGGTAACTATGGCTACACCTTC.

In its sample, this clone was seen once. This sequence joins TRBV4-2 and TRBJ2-7; 8 positions agree with TRBD1. Trimming cost V 1 base and J 3 bases; bases outside gene matches: 2. The CDR3 contains 14 residues. The germline V gene encodes CDR1 LGHNA and CDR2 YNFKEQ. CDR3 in DNA: TGTGCCAGCAGCCAAGTTGGACAGGGCTACGAGCAGTACTTC. The encoded protein is CASSQVGQGYEQYF.

This rearrangement joins TRBV9 to TRBJ1-2; D remains unclear. CDR1 SGDLS and CDR2 YYNGEE come from the germline V gene. This CDR3 is built from 15 residues. V shed 0 bases and J shed 6 bases, with 15 bases lying between them. In DNA form, the CDR3 reads TGTGCCAGCAGCGTAGGAACACTACTGGGAGATGGCTACACCTTC. Its translation is CASSVGTLLGDGYTF.

V gene TRBV5-6 combines with J gene TRBJ1-5; 10 bases are shared with TRBD1. The CDR3 is 15 amino acids. CDR1 is SGHDT and CDR2 is YYEEEE in the germline V gene. V lost 3 bases to trimming and J lost 9 bases; unmatched junction nucleotides: 9. The CDR3 loop reads CASSSDRGRSGPQHF. The CDR3 region has the DNA TGTGCCAGCAGCTCCGACAGGGGGCGGAGTGGGCCCCAGCATTTT.

The chain couples TRBV18 to TRBJ2-5, with D possibly matching TRBD2 (6 bases). Germline assignment: CDR1 KGHSH and CDR2 LQKENI. CDR3 length equals 14 residues. V was trimmed by 1 base and J by 5 bases, leaving 11 bases between them. The CDR3 nucleotides are TGTGCCAGCTCACCACGTCCGGGAGCGGAGACCCAGTACTTC. Its protein is CASSPRPGAETQYF.

The chain joins TRBV18 to TRBJ1-5, with 7 bases aligning to TRBD1. In germline, CDR1 is KGHSH, CDR2 LQKENI. The CDR3 covers 16 residues. J lost 5 bases, V lost 3 bases, and 10 bases had no gene match. CDR3 residues: CASSPRAQGEDQPQHF. Written as DNA, the CDR3 is TGTGCCAGCTCACCGCGGGCGCAGGGGGAGGATCAGCCCCAGCATTTT.

The chain uses TRBV12-5 and TRBJ1-2; TRBD1 agrees at 10 bases. The CDR3 totals 15 residues. In germline, CDR1 is LGHNT, CDR2 FRNRAP. V trimming: 8 bases; J trimming: 8 bases; junction bases outside the gene matches: 14. The CDR3 DNA sequence: TGTGCTAGTTCGCCGGGACAGGGGAATTTGCGGGGCTACACCTTC. Amino acid sequence: CASSPGQGNLRGYTF.

This clone was detected only a few times. The rearrangement joins TRBV5-8 to TRBJ1-6; a weak D match, TRBD1 (6 bases). V lost 0 bases and J lost 0, with 10 bases in between. The CDR3 sequence is 17 residues long. Germline assignment: CDR1 SGHTS and CDR2 YDEGEE. CDR3 sequence (DNA): TGTGCCAGCAGCTTGGGACAGGAAAGCTCCTATAATTCACCCCTCCACTTT. Its protein is CASSLGQESSYNSPLHF.

DNA of the CDR3: TGTGCCAGCTTTGCGATGAACACTGAAGCTTTCTTT. Its protein product is CASFAMNTEAFF. The chain carries TRBV18 and TRBJ1-1; D is undetermined. The CDR3 is 12 residues long. With 7 bases removed from V and 0 bases from J, the gap between germline ends came to 6 bases. Germline CDR1 is KGHSH and CDR2 is LQKENI. Drawing the rest from reference TRBV18 and TRBJ1-1, the complete variable domain is NAGVMQNPRHLVRRRGQEARLRCSPMKGHSHVYWYRQLPEEGLKFMVYLQKENIIDESGMPKERFSAEFPKEGPSILRIQQVVRGDSAAYFCASFAMNTEAFFGQGTRLTVV.

The V call is TRBV27, the J call TRBJ1-2; D is possibly TRBD1 (6 bases). Germline lookup yields CDR1 MNHEY and CDR2 SMNVEV (reference sequence). V lost 1 base and J 8 bases, leaving 20 bases between the germline ends. The CDR3 length is 16 residues. CDR3 in amino acids: CASSLFPSPGARGYTF. The CDR3 DNA reads TGTGCCAGCAGTTTATTCCCATCTCCAGGGGCGCGGGGCTACACCTTC.

The rearrangement uses TRBV5-1 and TRBJ2-6, with a weak D call TRBD1 (6 bases). This CDR3 region has 16 residues. Germline V gene sequence: CDR1 SGHRS, CDR2 YFSETQ. V shed 2 bases and J shed 0 bases, with 9 bases lying between them. Written as DNA, the CDR3 is TGCGCCAGCAGCTTCCAGGGGTCCTCTGGGGCCAACGTCCTGACTTTC. It specifies CASSFQGSSGANVLTF.

This rearrangement joins TRBV30 to TRBJ2-1; 8 nucleotides agree with TRBD2. Germline V gene data show CDR1 as GTSNPN and CDR2 as SVGIG (reference sequence). This CDR3 is built from 13 residues. Trimming cost V 3 bases and J 9 bases; bases outside gene matches: 7. CDR3 amino acids: CAWRTRGAGEQFF. The CDR3 DNA reads TGTGCCTGGAGAACGCGGGGGGCAGGTGAGCAGTTCTTC.

CDR3 protein: CASSLRYRTLGYGYTF. The CDR3 DNA is TGTGCCAGCAGCCTTAGGTACAGGACCCTAGGCTATGGCTACACCTTC. The chain combines TRBV21-1 with TRBJ1-2; the table assigns TRBD1, which was not confirmed against the DNA. TRBV21-1 is noted as a pseudogene. This CDR3 region has 16 residues.

The J gene is TRBJ1-6, the V gene TRBV20-1; the D is unclear. Trimming cost V 3 bases and J 8 bases, with 17 bases left between them. The CDR3 has 15 amino acids. The germline V gene has CDR1 DFQATT and CDR2 SNEGSKA (reference sequence). The DNA for the CDR3 is TGCAGTGCTAGTGGACGGGAGGGCCGGTATTCACCCCTCCACTTT. Amino acids: CSASGREGRYSPLHF.

This clone was counted once. The rearrangement links TRBV5-4 to TRBJ1-1; D is uncertain. This CDR3 comprises 13 residues. V lost 4 bases and J 1 base, leaving 8 bases between the germline ends. Germline lookup yields CDR1 SGHNT and CDR2 YYREEE (reference sequence). The CDR3 nucleotides are TGTGCCAGCAGCCTTCTCCGGAACACTGAAGCTTTCTTT. Translation: CASSLLRNTEAFF.

The genes are TRBV5-1 and TRBJ1-5; 9 bases line up with TRBD1. The CDR3 contains 14 residues. The germline V gene encodes CDR1 SGHRS and CDR2 YFSETQ. Unmatched junction bases numbered 4, after V lost 4 bases and J lost 5 bases. The CDR3 region has the DNA TGCGCCAGCAGCCTCCGACAGGGGGATCAGCCCCAGCATTTT. Amino acids: CASSLRQGDQPQHF.

The genes are TRBV5-1 and TRBJ1-1; no clear D gene. CDR1 SGHRS and CDR2 YFSETQ come from the germline V gene. This CDR3 contains 16 residues. V lost 2 bases, J lost 0 bases, and 14 bases lay in between. CDR3 sequence (DNA): TGCGCCAGCAGCTTAGCGACTCCTGGTGTGAACACTGAAGCTTTCTTT. Its protein product is CASSLATPGVNTEAFF.

The chain uses TRBV6-5 and TRBJ2-2; TRBD2 matches at 12 bases. The CDR3 runs 14 residues. Germline V gene lookup returns CDR1 MNHEY and CDR2 SVGAGI. V dropped 7 bases and J dropped 7; count of bases not matched to a gene: 4. The CDR3 loop reads CASTSGGAVGELFF. CDR3 in DNA: TGTGCCAGCACTAGCGGGGGGGCCGTCGGGGAGCTGTTTTTT.

V gene TRBV15 combines with J gene TRBJ2-7; no clear D. The ends were cut back, 0 bases at V and 4 bases at J, with 7 bases in the middle. Germline lookup yields CDR1 LNHNV and CDR2 YYDKDF (reference sequence). The length of the CDR3 is 13 residues. CDR3 DNA: TGTGCCACCAGCAGAGAAAGAGATTACGAGCAGTACTTC. This encodes CATSRERDYEQYF.

The chain combines TRBV13 with TRBJ2-7; 7 bases agree with TRBD1. Germline CDR1 PRHDT, CDR2 FYEKMQ (reference sequence). CDR3 length equals 14 residues. Trimming cost V 4 bases and J 4 bases; bases outside gene matches: 7. In DNA form, the CDR3 reads TGTGCCAGCAGCTCCCGACAGGGTGTGTACGAGCAGTACTTC. It encodes CASSSRQGVYEQYF.

The chain links TRBV3-1 (or the pseudogene TRBV3-2) to TRBJ2-7, with TRBD2 matching 10 bases. This CDR3 spans 16 amino acids. The V segment lost 0 bases and the J segment 3 bases; nucleotides outside the gene matches: 5. Germline loops: CDR1 LGHDT, CDR2 YNNKEL (reference sequence). The CDR3 sequence is CASSQDLAGVLYEQYF. CDR3 DNA sequence: TGTGCCAGCAGCCAAGACCTAGCGGGGGTTCTCTACGAGCAGTACTTC.

The chain combines TRBV6-1 with TRBJ1-2; 9 bases are shared with TRBD1. Germline V gene lookup returns CDR1 MNHNS and CDR2 SASEGT. The CDR3 extends over 13 amino acids. Trimming at V came to 3 bases and at J to 7 bases, leaving 3 bases not matched to a gene. The CDR3 here is CASSERQGGGYTF. CDR3 in DNA: TGTGCCAGCAGTGAGAGACAGGGGGGTGGCTACACCTTC.

The chain combines TRBV11-2 with TRBJ1-2; a weak D match, TRBD1 (6 bases). The CDR3 length is 14 residues. Trimming removed 2 bases at V and 4 bases at J, with 11 bases between. Germline CDR1 reads SGHAT; CDR2 reads FQNNGV. CDR3 residues: CASSLIGGSYGYTF. The CDR3, as DNA: TGTGCCAGCAGCTTAATAGGGGGTAGCTATGGCTACACCTTC.

V and J are TRBV14 and TRBJ1-2; 7 bases line up with TRBD1. V dropped 3 bases and J dropped 1; count of bases not matched to a gene: 8. CDR1 is SGHDN and CDR2 is FVKESK in the germline V gene. The length of the CDR3 is 16 residues. In DNA form, the CDR3 reads TGTGCCAGCAGCCAGCTCGGGGACAGATATAACTATGGCTACACCTTC. Translation gives CASSQLGDRYNYGYTF. The complete variable domain, with remaining parts taken from reference TRBV14 and TRBJ1-2, reads EAGVTQFPSHSVIEKGQTVTLRCDPISGHDNLYWYRRVMGKEIKFLLHFVKESKQDESGMPNNRFLAERTGGTYSTLKVQPAELEDSGVYFCASSQLGDRYNYGYTFGSGTRLTVV.

V and J are TRBV5-5 and TRBJ2-1; tentatively, D is TRBD1 (6 bases). The V gene's germline CDR1 is SGHKS and CDR2 YYEKEE (reference sequence). The CDR3 consists of 15 residues. V lost 0 bases and J 7 bases, leaving 14 bases between the germline ends. The CDR3 coding sequence is TGTGCCAGCAGCTTGGTACAGGGAAATAGGAATGAGCAGTTCTTC. Amino acid sequence: CASSLVQGNRNEQFF.

The chain employs TRBV30 and TRBJ1-2, with 7 bases lining up with TRBD1. Trimming cost V 4 bases and J 7 bases; bases outside gene matches: 9. This CDR3 is 13 amino acids long. Germline V lookup: CDR1 GTSNPN, CDR2 SVGIG (reference sequence). In nucleotides, the CDR3 is TGTGCCTGGACCGTAGGGGGCTGGGGTGGCTACACCTTC. Its translation: CAWTVGGWGGYTF.

The V and J genes are TRBV28 and TRBJ1-4, with 7 bases identical to TRBD1. The length of the CDR3 is 14 residues. Germline V gives CDR1 MDHEN, CDR2 SYDVKM. V shed 6 bases, J shed 10 bases, and the junction held 11 bases outside the gene matches. The CDR3 here is CASSHRDSFRKLFF. CDR3 DNA: TGTGCCAGCAGCCACCGGGACAGTTTTAGAAAACTGTTTTTT.

The V call is TRBV19, the J call TRBJ2-1, with 9 bases aligning to TRBD2. Germline CDR1 is LNHDA and CDR2 is SQIVND (reference sequence). J lost 0 bases, V lost 3 bases, and 6 bases had no gene match. The CDR3 runs to 17 residues. In DNA form, the CDR3 reads TGTGCCAGTAGTATGCGGGGGGGCGCCAGCTCCTACAATGAGCAGTTCTTC. This encodes CASSMRGGASSYNEQFF.

This rearrangement joins TRBV6-5 to TRBJ1-5; 8 bases agree with TRBD1. J gave up 2 bases and V 5 bases, and 5 bases lay outside the gene matches. The CDR3 has 15 amino acids. Germline assignment: CDR1 MNHEY and CDR2 SVGAGI. The CDR3 region is CASSRGQVGNQPQHF. CDR3 DNA: TGTGCCAGCAGTAGGGGACAGGTCGGCAATCAGCCCCAGCATTTT.